These T cell receptor beta chains were read from a single sample in a study of cytomegalovirus exposure and HLA in healthy donors. Assay: immunoSEQ multiplex PCR; the TCRdb copy retains only in-frame clones and omits some. Among about 82,000 clones listed, 10% were seen once. The sequenced material came from PBMCs. These receptors all stem from a man aged 60 to 69 in good health and CMV-seropositive. CDR3s include the opening cysteine and the closing phenylalanine or tryptophan. D genes are given only for firm matches. The size of a clone is reported for some rows only, either as once, few or many, or as a class for expanded clones.

TRBD1 TRBJ2-2 TRBV7-9 - CASSLGRDSGELFF TGTGCCAGCAGCTTAGGAAGGGACAGCGGGGAGCTGTTTTTT
TRBD1 TRBJ1-3 TRBV6-9 - CASTDDREPGNTIYF TGTGCCAGCACCGATGACAGGGAACCTGGAAACACCATATATTTT
TRBD1 TRBJ1-6 TRBV5-6 - CASSRTQGSSYNSPLHF TGTGCCAGCAGCCGCACACAGGGGAGCTCCTATAATTCACCCCTCCACTTT
- TRBJ2-5 TRBV7-9 - CASILQGTEETQYF TGTGCCAGCATCCTACAGGGAACAGAAGAGACCCAGTACTTC
- TRBJ1-2 TRBV19 - CASTLNRDTYGYTF TGTGCCAGTACCCTCAACCGGGACACCTATGGCTACACCTTC
- TRBJ2-2 TRBV10-3 - CAIKAFGENTGELFF TGTGCCATCAAGGCCTTTGGAGAGAACACCGGGGAGCTGTTTTTT
- TRBJ2-3 TRBV29-1 - CSVPDRGGGDTQYF TGCAGCGTTCCGGACCGGGGAGGGGGAGATACGCAGTATTTT
TRBD2 TRBJ2-3 TRBV6-4 - CASSDATSGRNTQYF TGTGCCAGCAGTGACGCCACTAGCGGGAGAAATACGCAGTATTTT
- TRBJ1-1 TRBV7-9 few CASSSQGNTEAFF TGTGCCAGCAGCTCACAGGGGAACACTGAAGCTTTCTTT
- TRBJ1-5 TRBV6-1 - CASSGNFGGTHF TGTGCCAGCAGTGGGAACTTCGGGGGAACGCATTTT
- TRBJ2-1 TRBV5-5 - CASSLVGGAHNEQFF TGTGCCAGCAGCCTGGTAGGGGGGGCACACAATGAGCAGTTCTTC
- TRBJ2-1 TRBV21-1 - CASSKKRELWGSGWRNEQFF TGTGCCAGCAGCAAAAAAAGGGAGTTGTGGGGTAGCGGGTGGAGGAATGAGCAGTTCTTC
- TRBJ1-6 TRBV19 - CATGTISYNSPLHF TGTGCCACCGGGACAATCTCCTATAATTCACCCCTCCACTTT
TRBD2 TRBJ2-7 TRBV5-6 many CASSPRLAQASYEQYF TGTGCCAGCAGCCCTAGACTAGCGCAGGCGAGCTACGAGCAGTACTTC
- TRBJ2-5 TRBV4-1 - CASSQDDGIQETQYF TGCGCCAGCAGCCAAGATGACGGGATCCAAGAGACCCAGTACTTC
TRBD1 TRBJ1-4 TRBV5-6 - CASSLDRGPLENEKLFF TGTGCCAGCAGCTTGGACAGGGGCCCGCTGGAGAATGAAAAACTGTTTTTT
TRBD1 TRBJ1-3 TRBV30 few CAWRPGQGYNTIYF TGTGCCTGGAGGCCGGGACAGGGATACAACACCATATATTTT
- TRBJ1-1 TRBV5-5 few CASSAVQGSEAFF TGTGCCAGCAGCGCCGTACAGGGAAGTGAAGCTTTCTTT
TRBD1 TRBJ1-6 TRBV30 few CAWGGTAYNSPLHF TGTGCCTGGGGGGGGACAGCCTATAATTCACCCCTCCACTTT
- TRBJ2-3 TRBV28 - CASSFGSFDLWGTDTQYF TGTGCCAGCAGTTTCGGGAGTTTCGACCTCTGGGGCACAGATACGCAGTATTTT
TRBD2 TRBJ2-5 TRBV19 - CASSRTSGGTQRETQYF TGTGCCAGTAGTAGGACTAGCGGGGGGACGCAGCGGGAGACCCAGTACTTC
- TRBJ1-5 TRBV28 - CASGRGNQPQHF TGTGCCAGCGGGAGAGGCAATCAGCCCCAGCATTTT
TRBD1 TRBJ1-1 TRBV4-1 few CASSRRQGEMNTEAFF TGCGCCAGCAGCCGGCGACAGGGCGAAATGAACACTGAAGCTTTCTTT
- TRBJ1-1 TRBV5-1 few CASSLAGVMNTEAFF TGCGCCAGCAGCTTGGCGGGTGTCATGAACACTGAAGCTTTCTTT
TRBD1 TRBJ1-6 TRBV30 few CASRTGISSYNSPLHF TGTGCCAGCAGGACAGGGATAAGCTCCTATAATTCACCCCTCCACTTT
TRBD2 TRBJ2-1 TRBV7-2 - CASSLEFGLAGYNEQFF TGTGCCAGCAGCTTAGAATTTGGACTAGCGGGCTACAATGAGCAGTTCTTC
- TRBJ1-5 TRBV28 few CASSRGGQSNQPQHF TGTGCCAGCAGCCGGGGGGGCCAAAGCAATCAGCCCCAGCATTTT
TRBD1 TRBJ1-5 TRBV13 - CASSKGTGSNQPQHF TGTGCCAGCAGCAAAGGGACAGGGAGCAATCAGCCCCAGCATTTT
- TRBJ1-1 TRBV6-5 - CASWSRRNTEAFF TGTGCCAGCTGGAGCAGACGGAACACTGAAGCTTTCTTT
- TRBJ2-7 TRBV7-9 - CASSPSGYEQYF TGTGCCAGCAGCCCCAGCGGGTACGAGCAGTACTTC
- TRBJ1-3 TRBV4-1 - CASSQDRPGSGNTIYF TGCGCCAGCAGCCAAGATCGACCGGGCTCTGGAAACACCATATATTTT
- TRBJ2-4 TRBV7-9 - CASSLAAGWANIQYF TGTGCCAGCAGCTTAGCCGCAGGGTGGGCGAACATTCAGTACTTC
TRBD1 TRBJ1-1 TRBV28 - CASSIAQGKAFF TGTGCCAGCAGTATTGCACAGGGGAAAGCTTTCTTT
- TRBJ1-5 TRBV27 few CAPAGNQPQHF TGTGCCCCCGCGGGCAATCAGCCCCAGCATTTT
- TRBJ2-1 TRBV5-3 many CARSLEREQFF TGTGCCAGAAGCTTGGAGAGGGAGCAGTTCTTC
TRBD2 TRBJ2-1 TRBV14 few CASSRGTSGRAPLF TGTGCCAGCAGCCGCGGGACTAGCGGGAGGGCCCCCCTCTTC
- TRBJ1-2 TRBV5-1 - CASSPGVFEDGYTF TGCGCCAGCAGCCCAGGGGTTTTTGAGGATGGCTACACCTTC
TRBD1 TRBJ2-5 TRBV4-1 few CASSPHRGQETQYF TGCGCCAGCAGCCCCCACAGGGGACAAGAGACCCAGTACTTC
- TRBJ2-2 TRBV5-1 - CASSSGTTGELFF TGCGCCAGCAGCTCCGGGACTACCGGGGAGCTGTTTTTT
TRBD1 TRBJ1-2 TRBV18 few CASSPSTGGIYGYTF TGTGCCAGCTCACCTTCGACAGGGGGGATCTATGGCTACACCTTC
TRBD2 TRBJ2-1 TRBV19 few CASSLRTSGGFNEQFF TGTGCCAGTAGTCTTAGGACTAGCGGGGGGTTTAATGAGCAGTTCTTC
- TRBJ1-5 TRBV19 - CASSIGRPGGNQPQHF TGTGCCAGTAGTATCGGACGCCCGGGGGGCAATCAGCCCCAGCATTTT